This paragraph covers one T cell receptor (beta chain) sequence. What antigen it recognizes has not been identified. Base qualities are not recorded, but no much larger clone differs from it by a single base. From V the trimming removes 6 bases and from J it removes 6 bases, while the gene matches leave 6 bases of the junction unaccounted for. Its CDR3 holds 14 amino acids, cysteine through phenylalanine. Here the CDR3 DNA is all that survives: 42 bases in frame from base 1. The germline V gene yields MDHEN for CDR1 and SYDVKM for CDR2. These data originate in a study of CD49a tissue-resident CD8 T cells in human skin (dated by TCRdb to about 2017). With respect to the entire study: Tissue-resident memory CD8+ T cell subsets in human skin, defined by CD49a, CD69 and CD103 expression, were examined in the study.

Library construction relied on the immunoSEQ multiplex PCR assay. The study's own analysis went as follows. TCR V beta family usage frequencies were compared across the sorted blood, dermal and epidermal CD8+ T cell populations. TCRdb mirrors the immuneACCESS table, restricted to in-frame sequences. Some clones are absent from its copies; in checked studies, under half trace to an unresolved V gene, and the reason for the others is unknown. That table is the source of V, J and clone size, and D and trimming were worked out from the DNA. This sample has over a thousand clones in its table, and around 81% of those were observed once. Together, the top ten hold 10% of the sample. For roughly 5 healthy donors, sorted CD8+ T cells taken from blood, dermis and epidermis had their TCR beta CDR3 regions analysed. All TCR-sequenced donors were healthy individuals, and each provided both blood and skin samples. Sorting was used to isolate CD8+ T cell populations ahead of TCR beta sequencing. Before any analysis of T cells, the skin was split into dermal and epidermal compartments.

Sequencing used CD103- CD8+ T cells sorted from skin dermis. The receptor was isolated from a human donor in good health. The receptor chain draws on TRBV28 and TRBJ2-2; 8 of the junction bases match TRBD2. The nucleotides read TGTGCCAGCAGCCAGACTAGCGCGGCCGGGGAGCTGTTTTTT. It encodes CASSQTSAAGELFF.